The sample holds a few counts of the clone carrying this T cell receptor beta chain. CDR3-region Arm-PCR and iRepertoire HTBI primers produced the TCR beta libraries. TCRdb independently ran MiXCR on the multiplex PCR reads; one entry per CDR3 protein. The table has roughly 420,000 distinct CDR3 sequences, 11% to 15% seen once; the top ten hold roughly a sixth. This sample is drawn from a study of regulatory T cells in long-lasting Graves disease. The CDR3 is made up of 13 amino acids. V lost 0 bases, J lost 7 bases, and 9 bases lay in between. Per the germline V gene, CDR1 is SEHNR and CDR2 is FQNEAQ (reference sequence). Time point described: newly diagnosed GD, antithyroid drugs for less than 3 months. The TCR library was made from RNA extracted from PBMCs. The data were also submitted as part of a second study, on T cells in Graves' hyperthyroidism and ophthalmopathy.

This TCR derives from a woman aged 50 to 60 with Graves disease. This chain joins TRBV7-9 and TRBJ1-1; weak D call: TRBD1 (6 bases). The sample here was peripheral blood mononuclear cells (PBMCs), taken at new diagnosis, from a patient treated with antithyroid drugs. In nucleotides, the CDR3 is TGTGCCAGCAGCTTAGCTCGGGACATTGAAGCTTTCTTT. This sequence encodes CASSLARDIEAFF.